This T cell receptor (beta chain) was found in a study of blood T cell repertoires in COVID-19. Study-level information: Both acute and convalescent COVID-19 samples were obtained from the United States, Italy and Spain. PBMCs, B-cell-depleted T cells, or T cells provided the cDNA or gDNA that made up the material.

In the study's own analysis: Amplification from reference gene primers served as the basis for estimated nucleated cell counts. Sequencing was performed with immunoSEQ multiplex PCR; in TCRdb, only in-frame clones are kept and a portion is missing. D and trimming come from the DNA, and the V and J calls and clone size come from that table. The sample has about 280,000 clones; about 89% are singletons. Germline CDR1 and CDR2: SGHAT and FQNNGV. The CDR3 covers 15 residues. The V segment lost 5 bases and the J segment 7 bases; nucleotides outside the gene matches: 8. The V and J genes are TRBV11-2 and TRBJ1-6; 7 positions agree with TRBD1. Sequenced material: peripheral blood. This TCR was sampled from a middle-aged man with acute or convalescent COVID-19. Written as DNA, the CDR3 is TGTGCCAGCAGCCGTTCCGACAGGGAGAATTCACCCCTCCACTTT. Translation gives CASSRSDRENSPLHF.